The rows below give T cell receptor beta chains drawn from one sample of a study of blood T cells in healthy people across ages. One entry per CDR3 protein, called by TCRdb with MiXCR from the 5' RACE reads. The sample lists some 320,000 distinct CDR3 sequences, 25% to 30% occurring once. The specimen sequenced was blood. These receptors were collected from a woman aged 70-85 years in good health. Each CDR3 is given with its conserved first and last residue. D genes are given only for firm matches. Size is omitted from some rows. Given values are once, few, many or a class for expanded clones.

v_gene	d_gene	abundance	j_gene	CDR3nt	CDR3aa
TRBV20-1	TRBD2	-	TRBJ2-5	TGCAGTGCTAGAGATCCCTACGCGATAGCGGGAGTAGGAGAGACCCAGTACTTC	CSARDPYAIAGVGETQYF
TRBV5-5	-	-	TRBJ1-1	TGTGCCAGCAGTGTTTGGGGAAGGCACACTGAAGCTTTCTTT	CASSVWGRHTEAFF
TRBV10-3	-	-	TRBJ1-5	TGTGCCATCAGGGACACCTTAAATCAGCCCCAGCATTTT	CAIRDTLNQPQHF
TRBV7-2	-	many	TRBJ2-4	TGTGCCAGCAGCTTACTCGGGGCGACAGCCAAAAACATTCAGTACTTC	CASSLLGATAKNIQYF
TRBV29-1	-	-	TRBJ1-2	TGCAGCGTTCTGGGGACGGAGAATAACTATGGCTACACCTTC	CSVLGTENNYGYTF
TRBV5-1	TRBD2	-	TRBJ2-5	TGCGCCAGCAGCCAACCAGCGGGGACTAGCGGGAGTGAGACCCAGTACTTC	CASSQPAGTSGSETQYF
TRBV5-1	-	-	TRBJ1-1	TGCGCCAGCAGCTGGGAACACGGGGAAGGGACTGTAGCTTTCTTT	CASSWEHGEGTVAFF
TRBV5-1	-	few	TRBJ2-3	TGCGCCAGCAGCGGGGGGAACTACGGAACAGATACGCAGTATTTT	CASSGGNYGTDTQYF
TRBV7-3	TRBD2	few	TRBJ2-1	TGTGCCAGCAGCTTACAAGCGGGAGCAGTCTATGAGCAGTTCTTC	CASSLQAGAVYEQFF
TRBV2	TRBD2	-	TRBJ2-1	TGTGCCGCCATCAAACGGGACTACAATTACAATGAGCAGTTCTTC	CAAIKRDYNYNEQFF
TRBV20-1	TRBD2	-	TRBJ2-7	TGCAGTGCTAGAGTCGGCGGACTAGCGCGGATCTACGAGCAGTACTTC	CSARVGGLARIYEQYF
TRBV2	-	few	TRBJ2-5	TGTGCCAGCAGTGAGGGAACGAGGTACTTC	CASSEGTRYF
TRBV12-3/TRBV12-4	-	once	TRBJ2-7	TGTGCCAGCAGTTTAGCCAGGGACGCCTACGAGCAGTACTTC	CASSLARDAYEQYF
TRBV20-1	TRBD1	-	TRBJ2-1	TGCAGTGCTAGCCCGCAACAGGGGCGGGATGAGCAGTTCTTC	CSASPQQGRDEQFF
TRBV3-1	-	-	TRBJ1-1	TGTGCCAGCAGCCAAGGTATCAGCAGGGGCACTGAAGCTTTCTTT	CASSQGISRGTEAFF
TRBV2	TRBD2	-	TRBJ2-5	TGTGCCAGCAGTGATTCCCTAGCGGATTGGAAAGAGCCCCAGTACTTC	CASSDSLADWKEPQYF
TRBV27	-	-	TRBJ2-1	TGTGCCAGCAGTTTTAGGGGCCCATACAATGAGCAGTTCTTC	CASSFRGPYNEQFF
TRBV20-1	TRBD2	-	TRBJ2-1	TGCAGTGCTAGTCCCCTAGCGGGAGGGCCGGGGGATGAGCAGTTCTTC	CSASPLAGGPGDEQFF
TRBV7-9	-	many	TRBJ2-1	TGTGCCAGCAGATTAGCAGGTCTCTCCTACAATGAGCAGTTCTTC	CASRLAGLSYNEQFF
TRBV12-3/TRBV12-4	-	few	TRBJ1-5	TGTGCCAGCAGTCCAGGGTATGGTCAGCCCCAGCATTTT	CASSPGYGQPQHF
TRBV7-9	TRBD2	-	TRBJ2-7	TGTGCCAGCAGCCCCCTTACTAGCGACTACGAGCAGTACTTC	CASSPLTSDYEQYF
TRBV28	-	few	TRBJ1-6	TGTGCCAGCAGACAGTACTATAATTCACCCCTCCACTTT	CASRQYYNSPLHF
TRBV27	TRBD1	-	TRBJ1-2	TGTGCCAGCGCTTGGGACAGATTTTTGAGGGGCTACGCCTTC	CASAWDRFLRGYAF
TRBV20-1	-	-	TRBJ2-3	TGCAGTGCCATCAGGGGCGGCGGCACAGATACGCAGTATTTT	CSAIRGGGTDTQYF
TRBV7-2	TRBD2	few	TRBJ2-1	TGTGCCAGCCGACAAGCGGGAGTGGGGGATGAGCAGTTCTTC	CASRQAGVGDEQFF